These 8 T cell receptor beta chains came from one sample sequenced in a study of molecular identifiers for immune sequencing clone quantification. TCRdb itself ran the PCR reads through MiXCR, one entry per CDR3 protein. Of 85,000 to 130,000 distinct CDR3 sequences in the sample, over 30% were seen once. Sequenced: naive CD8+ T cells from blood, with Jurkat cell RNA spiked in. Subset of the sample: FACS-sorted CD8+CD4-CCR7+CD45RA+ naive T cells. The receptors were gathered from a human donor in good health. Some libraries in this study had Jurkat cell RNA spiked in.

A word on this clonotype: The junction departs from the called germline gene at one end, perhaps through a read error. The chain combines TRBV7-9 with TRBJ1-5; D unclear. Per germline, CDR1 SEHNR and CDR2 FQNEAQ (reference sequence). This CDR3 contains 13 residues. The CDR3 region is CASSLHVNQPQHF. The CDR3, as DNA: TGTGCCAGCAGCTTACATGTAAATCAGCCCCAGCACTTT.

At least ten counts were recorded for this clonotype. The rearrangement links TRBV7-2 to TRBJ2-7; TRBD2 agrees at 8 bases. CDR1 is SGHTA and CDR2 is FQGNSA in the germline V gene. This CDR3 spans 14 amino acids. V lost 5 bases and J lost 4; bases outside the gene matches: 7. CDR3 residues: CASSPGTRGYEQYF. DNA of the CDR3: TGTGCCAGCAGCCCGGGGACTAGGGGGTACGAGCAGTACTTC.

With regard to this clonotype: The junction shows a germline mismatch at one end, possibly a read error. The V call is TRBV6-2 or TRBV6-3, the J call TRBJ2-7; D remains ambiguous. The CDR3 spans 17 residues. The germline V gene has CDR1 MNHEY and CDR2 SVGEGT. As DNA, the CDR3 is TGTGCCAACAGTTACCGCATAGTCGAGAGTCCGATCTACGAGCAGTACTTC. Encoded protein: CANSYRIVESPIYEQYF.

This clonotype was seen repeatedly, ten times or more. This chain uses TRBV7-2 with TRBJ2-7, with 7 bases aligning to TRBD1. CDR3 size: 13 residues. J was trimmed by 12 bases and V by 0 bases; bases with no gene match: 8. CDR1 is SGHTA and CDR2 is FQGNSA in the germline V gene. The CDR3 here is CASSLAPDRDGYF. As DNA, the CDR3 is TGTGCCAGCAGCTTAGCGCCCGACAGGGATGGGTACTTC.

At least ten counts were recorded for this clonotype. V is TRBV28 and J is TRBJ2-3, with TRBD2 identical over 13 bases. Unmatched junction bases numbered 12, after V lost 8 bases and J lost 1 base. Germline V gene lookup returns CDR1 MDHEN and CDR2 SYDVKM. CDR3 length: 18 residues. The CDR3 nucleotides are TGTGCCAGCGGACTAGCGGGGGCAGCCCATAGGCGCACAGATACGCAGTATTTT. Protein sequence: CASGLAGAAHRRTDTQYF.

Note on this clonotype: A much bigger clone sits one base away, suggesting this may be a read error. The chain carries TRBV29-1 and TRBJ2-2; TRBD2 might be the D (5 bases). Germline loops: CDR1 SQVTM, CDR2 ANQGSEA. The CDR3 runs to 16 residues. CDR3 in DNA: TGCAGCGTTGAAGAAAGGAGAGACCAGAACACCGGGGAGCTGATTTTT. The encoded protein is CSVEERRDQNTGELIF.

A remark on this clonotype: A much bigger clone sits one base away, suggesting this may be a read error. The chain is built from TRBV5-1 and TRBJ1-1, with unresolved D. Germline V gene lookup returns CDR1 SGHRS and CDR2 YFSETQ. V was shortened by 2 bases and J by 4 bases, with 9 bases between the two germline ends. CDR3 size: 13 residues. The CDR3 is CASSFTDLTEAFF. DNA of the CDR3: TGCGCCAGCAGCTTTACAGATCTCACTGAAGCTTTCTTT.

This clonotype was seen a few times. This chain connects TRBV5-1 to TRBJ2-1; 8 bases map to TRBD1. The CDR3 runs 15 residues. Trimming cost V 1 base and J 4 bases; bases outside gene matches: 4. Per germline, CDR1 SGHRS and CDR2 YFSETQ. The DNA for the CDR3 is TGCGCCAGCAGCTTGCCAGGGGGCAAGTACAATGAGCAGTTCTTC. Translated, it gives CASSLPGGKYNEQFF.